Below, 16 T cell receptor beta chains from the same sample are listed, as sequenced in a study of early T cells in non-severe SARS-CoV-2 infection. TCRdb redid the calling of the 5' RACE reads with MiXCR, one entry per CDR3 protein. Altogether 25,000 to 35,000 distinct CDR3 sequences are present, roughly 6.6% being singletons, with the ten largest covering less than 3%. Material: whole blood. The receptors here all came from an adult who was a healthcare worker with PCR-confirmed SARS-CoV-2 infection or an uninfected control (not recorded which).

This clonotype was picked up many times. The rearrangement links TRBV20-1 to TRBJ2-1, with 11 nucleotides matching TRBD2. Germline loops: CDR1 DFQATT, CDR2 SNEGSKA (reference sequence). The CDR3 loop spans 15 amino acids. The CDR3 region has the DNA TGCAGAGCCATCCGACTAGCGGGATTCTACAATGAGCAGTTCTTC. Translating it yields CRAIRLAGFYNEQFF.

This clonotype was observed many times. The DNA for the CDR3 is TGTGCCAGCAGTTACATCGACAGCTCCTACAATGAGCAGTTCTTC. Amino acid sequence: CASSYIDSSYNEQFF. This sequence joins TRBV6-5 and TRBJ2-1; the D gene is possibly TRBD1 (5 bases). The CDR3 has 15 amino acids. Germline CDR1 and CDR2: MNHEY and SVGAGI. The ends were cut back, 2 bases at V and 0 bases at J, with 8 bases in the middle.

This clonotype showed up many times. The gene calls are TRBV6-5 and TRBJ1-6, with D uncertain. This CDR3 contains 16 residues. Trimming pared 6 bases from V and 0 bases from J, leaving 12 bases between. Germline V gives CDR1 MNHEY, CDR2 SVGAGI. Written as DNA, the CDR3 is TGTGCCAGCAGCCACGGAGGGAGCTCCTATAATTCACCCCTCCACTTT. It translates to CASSHGGSSYNSPLHF.

This clonotype has at least ten counts. CDR3 coding DNA: TGTGCCAGCAGTTTGACTAGCGCTTCCACAGATACGCAGTATTTT. Its translation: CASSLTSASTDTQYF. This rearrangement joins TRBV28 to TRBJ2-3, with TRBD2 identical over 8 bases. V dropped 3 bases and J dropped 2; count of bases not matched to a gene: 4. This CDR3 has 15 residues. CDR1 MDHEN and CDR2 SYDVKM come from the germline V gene.

Regarding this clonotype: This may be a read error: a much more frequent sequence differs by one nucleotide. The chain recombines TRBV7-9 with TRBJ2-5; no clear D gene. In germline, CDR1 is SEHNR, CDR2 FQNEAQ (reference sequence). The CDR3 is 14 amino acids. V was pared by 2 bases and J by 3 bases, with 10 bases between. CDR3 in amino acids: CASSLSRTKETQYF. CDR3 DNA sequence: TGTGCCAGCAGCTTATCGAGAACTAAAGAGACCCAGTACTTC. Complete variable domain (other parts from reference TRBV7-9 and TRBJ2-5): DTGVSQNPRHKITKRGQNVTFRCDPISEHNRLYWYRQTLGQGPEFLTYFQNEAQLEKSRLLSDRFSAERPKGSFSTLEIQRTEQGDSAMYLCASSLSRTKETQYFGPGTRLLVL.

This clonotype was counted many times. This chain uses TRBV7-2 with TRBJ2-7, with no clear D. This CDR3 contains 14 residues. Germline-derived CDR1 and CDR2 are SGHTA and FQGNSA. With 1 base removed from V and 0 bases from J, the gap between germline ends came to 7 bases. For the CDR3, the DNA is TGTGCCAGCAGCTTAGACGGCACCTCCTACGAGCAGTACTTC. Residues: CASSLDGTSYEQYF.

This clonotype occurred a few times. V is TRBV28 and J is TRBJ2-3; TRBD1 might be the D (6 bases). The V gene's germline CDR1 is MDHEN and CDR2 SYDVKM. The CDR3 runs to 15 residues. Trimming removed 8 bases at V and 4 bases at J, with 19 bases between. This chain's CDR3 is CASSMGAVAADTQYF. DNA of the CDR3: TGTGCCAGCTCTATGGGGGCGGTAGCCGCAGATACGCAGTATTTT.

This clonotype occurred many times. CDR3 amino acids: CASSLDWAAGVTEAFF. The CDR3 DNA reads TGTGCCAGCAGCTTAGATTGGGCGGCCGGGGTCACTGAAGCTTTCTTT. The J gene is TRBJ1-1, the V gene TRBV7-2; D gene unclear. The CDR3 contains 16 residues. Trimming pared 1 base from V and 4 bases from J, leaving 16 bases between. Germline V gene data show CDR1 as SGHTA and CDR2 as FQGNSA.

The table lists this clonotype with many counts. This chain connects TRBV18 to TRBJ2-1; D may match TRBD1 or TRBD2 (6 bases each). CDR1 KGHSH and CDR2 LQKENI come from the germline V gene. V was cut by 3 bases and J by 7 bases, with 22 bases left in between. This CDR3 spans 17 amino acids. CDR3 residues: CASSPQRTSQGRNEQFF. CDR3 in DNA: TGTGCCAGCTCACCCCAAAGGACCTCCCAGGGGAGGAATGAGCAGTTCTTC.

The table lists this clonotype with many counts. This chain uses TRBV28 with TRBJ1-5; D uncertain. CDR1 MDHEN and CDR2 SYDVKM come from the germline V gene. CDR3 length: 13 amino acids. V lost 2 bases and J 3 bases, leaving 5 bases between the germline ends. The CDR3 protein is CASSLPHNQPQHF. CDR3 nucleotide sequence: TGTGCCAGCAGTTTACCTCACAATCAGCCCCAGCATTTT.

The V call is TRBV12-5, the J call TRBJ2-2; 10 bases line up with TRBD2. V lost 0 bases, J lost 5 bases, and 3 bases stayed unmatched. Germline V gives CDR1 LGHNT, CDR2 FRNRAP. The CDR3 has 16 amino acids. CDR3 region: CASGLVAGGRTGELFF. The CDR3 nucleotides read TGTGCTAGTGGTTTGGTAGCGGGAGGGCGTACCGGGGAGCTGTTTTTT.

This clonotype appeared a few times. V usage is TRBV7-3 and J usage is TRBJ1-2; TRBD1 agrees at 11 bases. V was pared by 5 bases and J by 3 bases, with 14 bases of the junction left unmatched. The CDR3 covers 18 residues. Germline V gene sequence: CDR1 SGHTA, CDR2 FQGTGA. The CDR3 is CASSPTPGTGGTDYGYTF. The CDR3, as DNA: TGTGCCAGCAGCCCCACCCCAGGGACAGGGGGTACGGACTATGGCTACACCTTC.

V and J are TRBV20-1 and TRBJ2-7; a weak D match, TRBD2 (6 bases). This CDR3 has 17 amino acids. The germline V gene encodes CDR1 DFQATT and CDR2 SNEGSKA (reference sequence). V lost 1 base and J lost 2, with 21 bases in between. The chain's CDR3 is CSARALGRGRPTYEQYF. CDR3 nucleotide sequence: TGCAGTGCTAGAGCCCTCGGGAGAGGGAGACCCACCTACGAGCAGTACTTC.

The sample holds many counts of this clonotype. This chain uses TRBV4-1 with TRBJ1-2, with D possibly matching TRBD1 (5 bases). V was pared by 4 bases and J by 4 bases, with 13 bases between. Germline values: CDR1 MGHRA, CDR2 YSYEKL. The CDR3 totals 14 residues. This CDR3 is CASSPGRDLYGYTF. In DNA form, the CDR3 reads TGCGCCAGCAGCCCCGGACGGGACCTCTATGGCTACACCTTC.

The gene calls are TRBV5-1 and TRBJ2-7; 11 bases are shared with TRBD1. V lost 0 bases and J lost 3; bases outside the gene matches: 2. Per germline, CDR1 SGHRS and CDR2 YFSETQ. The CDR3 totals 15 residues. CDR3 amino acids: CASSLAGTGGYEQYF. Written as DNA, the CDR3 is TGCGCCAGCAGCTTGGCAGGGACAGGGGGCTACGAGCAGTACTTC.

This clonotype showed up many times. The chain joins TRBV7-9 to TRBJ2-1, with 10 bases aligning to TRBD1. Germline V gene data show CDR1 as SEHNR and CDR2 as FQNEAQ (reference sequence). V was clipped by 1 base and J by 8 bases; unmatched bases: 8. CDR3 size: 16 residues. The DNA for the CDR3 is TGTGCCAGCAGCTTAGACGGGACAGGGGTTTTCGATGAGCAGTTCTTC. It specifies CASSLDGTGVFDEQFF.